What follows is one T cell receptor (beta chain) and its context. This sample was included in a study of cytomegalovirus exposure and HLA in healthy donors. Trimming shortened V by 6 bases and J by 4 bases, and 14 bases separated the two germline ends. The CDR3 has 14 amino acids. In germline, CDR1 is ENHRY, CDR2 SYGVKD. The primer mix had 60 Vbeta and 13 Jbeta primers. This table comes from immunoSEQ multiplex PCR, and its TCRdb copy is limited to in-frame clones, with some not included. The repertoire holds roughly 98,000 clones, with 60% to 75% as singletons. Sequenced: PBMCs. The chain has TRBV10-3 and TRBJ2-3; possibly TRBD2 for D (7 bases). This clonotype was obtained from a female donor in good health and CMV-seropositive. The DNA for the CDR3 is TGTGCCATCAGCCCGGGGGGCACGGCAGATACGCAGTATTTT. Translating gives CAISPGGTADTQYF.